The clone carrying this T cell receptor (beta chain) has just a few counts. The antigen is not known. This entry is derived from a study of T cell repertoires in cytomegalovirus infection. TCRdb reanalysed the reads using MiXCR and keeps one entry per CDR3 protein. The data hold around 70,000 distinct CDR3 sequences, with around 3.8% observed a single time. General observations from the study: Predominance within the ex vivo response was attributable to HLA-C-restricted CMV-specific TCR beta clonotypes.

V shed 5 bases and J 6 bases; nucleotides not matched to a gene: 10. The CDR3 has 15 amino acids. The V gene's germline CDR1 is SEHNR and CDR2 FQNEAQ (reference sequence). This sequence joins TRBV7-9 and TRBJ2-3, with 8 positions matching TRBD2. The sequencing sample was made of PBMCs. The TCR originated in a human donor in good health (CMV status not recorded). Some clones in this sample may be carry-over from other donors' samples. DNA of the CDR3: TGTGCCAGCAGCGAGCGGGGGACAACCACGGATACGCAGTATTTT. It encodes CASSERGTTTDTQYF.